Sequencing of this T cell receptor beta chain was carried out in a study of T cell repertoires in cytomegalovirus infection. Each CDR3 protein is one row after TCRdb ran MiXCR on the reads. The repertoire includes 450,000 to 550,000 distinct CDR3 sequences, about 42% of them detected once, and around 45% sits in the top ten. Between the trimmed V and J ends, which lost 3 bases and 8 bases, there was a span of 22 bases. The germline V gene encodes CDR1 MDHEN and CDR2 SYDVKM. The CDR3 runs to 16 residues. In regard to this clonotype: What it recognizes is unknown.

The source is a human donor in good health (CMV status not recorded). Some clones in this sample may be carry-over from other donors' samples. The starting material was cultured PBMCs, obtained from culture after CMV antigen stimulation. The chain has TRBV28 and TRBJ1-2; D perhaps matches TRBD1 (5 bases). CDR3 loop: CASSFSRDPSRHGYTF. DNA of the CDR3: TGTGCCAGCAGTTTCAGCCGGGACCCATCACGCCACGGCTACACCTTC.